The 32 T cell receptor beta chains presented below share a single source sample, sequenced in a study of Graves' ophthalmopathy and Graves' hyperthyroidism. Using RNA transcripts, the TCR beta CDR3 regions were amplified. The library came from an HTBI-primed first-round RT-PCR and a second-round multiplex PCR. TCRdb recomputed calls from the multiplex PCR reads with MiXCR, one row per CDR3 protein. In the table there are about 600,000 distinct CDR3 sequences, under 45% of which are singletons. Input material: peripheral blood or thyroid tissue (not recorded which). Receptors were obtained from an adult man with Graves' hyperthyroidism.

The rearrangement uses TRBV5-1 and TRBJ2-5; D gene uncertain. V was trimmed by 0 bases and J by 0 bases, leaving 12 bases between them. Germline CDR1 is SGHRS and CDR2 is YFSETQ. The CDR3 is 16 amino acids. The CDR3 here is CASSLAGVGNQETQYF. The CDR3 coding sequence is TGCGCCAGCAGCTTGGCCGGTGTCGGAAACCAAGAGACCCAGTACTTC.

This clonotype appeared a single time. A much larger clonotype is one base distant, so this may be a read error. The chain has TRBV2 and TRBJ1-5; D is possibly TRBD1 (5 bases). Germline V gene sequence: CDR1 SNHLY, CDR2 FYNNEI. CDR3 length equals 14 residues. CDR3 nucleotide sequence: TGTGCCAGCAGTTGGGTAGACAGCACTCAGCCCCAGCATTTT. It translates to CASSWVDSTQPQHF.

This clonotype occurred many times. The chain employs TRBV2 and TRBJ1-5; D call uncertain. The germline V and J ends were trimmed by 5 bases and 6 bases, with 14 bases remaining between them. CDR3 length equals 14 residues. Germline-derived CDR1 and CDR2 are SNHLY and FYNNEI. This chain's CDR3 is CASSLNGRGQPQHF. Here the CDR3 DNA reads TGTGCCAGCAGTCTGAATGGGCGTGGTCAGCCCCAGCATTTT.

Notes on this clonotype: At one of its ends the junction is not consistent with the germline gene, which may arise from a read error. The CDR3 region has the DNA TGTGCCATCAGGGGACAGGGGTCCTACAATGAGCCCCAGCATTTT. Protein: CAIRGQGSYNEPQHF. The V and J genes are TRBV6-5 and TRBJ1-5; the match to TRBD1 covers 10 bases. The CDR3 loop spans 15 amino acids. CDR1 and CDR2 from the germline V gene are MNHEY and SVGAGI.

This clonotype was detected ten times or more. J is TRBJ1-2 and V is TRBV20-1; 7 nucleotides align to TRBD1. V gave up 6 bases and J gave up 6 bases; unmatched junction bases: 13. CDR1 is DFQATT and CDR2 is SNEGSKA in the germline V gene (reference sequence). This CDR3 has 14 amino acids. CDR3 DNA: TGCAGTGCCCCTAATTATGACAGGGCGGATGGCTACACCTTC. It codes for CSAPNYDRADGYTF.

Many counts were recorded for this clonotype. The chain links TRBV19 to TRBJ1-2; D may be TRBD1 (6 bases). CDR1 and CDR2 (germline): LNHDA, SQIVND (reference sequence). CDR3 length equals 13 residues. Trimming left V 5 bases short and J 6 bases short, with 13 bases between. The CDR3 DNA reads TGTGCCAGTAGTTACAGGGAGTTTGATGGCTACACCTTC. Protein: CASSYREFDGYTF.

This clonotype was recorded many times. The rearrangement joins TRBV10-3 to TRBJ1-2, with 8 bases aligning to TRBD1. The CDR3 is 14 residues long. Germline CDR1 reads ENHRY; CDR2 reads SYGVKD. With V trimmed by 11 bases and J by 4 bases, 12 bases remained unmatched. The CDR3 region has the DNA TGTGCCTCTACCTCCCAGGGGGCAGCCTATGGCTACACCTTC. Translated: CASTSQGAAYGYTF.

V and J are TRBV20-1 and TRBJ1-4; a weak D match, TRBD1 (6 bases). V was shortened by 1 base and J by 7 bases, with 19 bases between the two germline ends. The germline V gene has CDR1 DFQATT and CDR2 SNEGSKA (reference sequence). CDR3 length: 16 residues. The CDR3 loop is CSARAIEEGGGEKLFF. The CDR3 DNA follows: TGCAGTGCTAGAGCCATTGAGGAGGGGGGTGGTGAAAAACTGTTTTTT.

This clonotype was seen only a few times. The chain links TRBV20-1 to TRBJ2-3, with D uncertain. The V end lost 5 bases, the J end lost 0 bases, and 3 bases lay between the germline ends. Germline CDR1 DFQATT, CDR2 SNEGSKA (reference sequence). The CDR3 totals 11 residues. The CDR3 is CSALSTDTQYF. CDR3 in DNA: TGCAGTGCTCTTAGCACAGATACGCAGTATTTT.

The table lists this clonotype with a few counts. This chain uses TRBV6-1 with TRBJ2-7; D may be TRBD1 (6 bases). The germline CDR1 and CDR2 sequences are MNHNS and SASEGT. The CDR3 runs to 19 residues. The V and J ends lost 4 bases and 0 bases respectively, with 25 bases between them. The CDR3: CASSGDPTGLKTSSYEQYF. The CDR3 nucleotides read TGTGCCAGCAGTGGAGATCCTACAGGGCTGAAAACGAGCTCCTACGAGCAGTACTTC.

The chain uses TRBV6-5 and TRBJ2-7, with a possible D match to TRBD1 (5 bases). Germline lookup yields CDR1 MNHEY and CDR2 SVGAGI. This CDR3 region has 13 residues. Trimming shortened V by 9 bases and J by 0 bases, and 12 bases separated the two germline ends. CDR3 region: CASLPRDSYEQYF. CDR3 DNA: TGTGCCAGTCTCCCCAGGGACTCCTACGAGCAGTACTTC.

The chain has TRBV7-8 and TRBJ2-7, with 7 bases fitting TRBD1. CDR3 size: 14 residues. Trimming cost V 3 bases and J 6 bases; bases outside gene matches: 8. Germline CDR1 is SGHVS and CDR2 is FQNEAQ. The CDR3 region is CASSFSTGSPEQYF. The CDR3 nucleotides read TGTGCCAGCAGCTTCTCGACAGGGAGTCCCGAGCAGTACTTC.

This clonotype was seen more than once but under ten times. The CDR3 DNA reads as TGTGCCAGCAGTTTAGCGGGGGTGAATGAGCAGTTCTTC. Translated: CASSLAGVNEQFF. The chain combines TRBV12-3 or TRBV12-4 with TRBJ2-7; either TRBD1 or TRBD2 may fit D (5 bases each). The J call is in doubt because the DNA end fits TRBJ2-1 better. The CDR3 is made up of 13 amino acids.

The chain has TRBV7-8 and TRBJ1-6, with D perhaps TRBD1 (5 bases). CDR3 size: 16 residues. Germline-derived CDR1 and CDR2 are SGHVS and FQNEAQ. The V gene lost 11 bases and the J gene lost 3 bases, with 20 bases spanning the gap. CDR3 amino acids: CAWSPGTEYYNSPLHF. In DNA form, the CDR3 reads TGTGCCTGGAGTCCCGGGACCGAATACTATAATTCACCCCTCCACTTT.

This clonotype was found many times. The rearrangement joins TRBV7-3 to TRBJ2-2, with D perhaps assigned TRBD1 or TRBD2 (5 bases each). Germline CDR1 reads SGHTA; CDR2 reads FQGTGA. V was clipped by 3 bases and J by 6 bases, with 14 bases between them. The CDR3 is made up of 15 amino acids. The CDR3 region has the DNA TGTGCCAGCAGCTTTGGGGCCCAGGGACCCGGGGAGCTGTTTTTT. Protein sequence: CASSFGAQGPGELFF.

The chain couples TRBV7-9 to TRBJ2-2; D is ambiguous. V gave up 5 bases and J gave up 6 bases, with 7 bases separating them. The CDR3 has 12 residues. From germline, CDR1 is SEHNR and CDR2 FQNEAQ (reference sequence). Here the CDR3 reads CASSTKPGELFF. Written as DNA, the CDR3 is TGTGCCAGCAGCACGAAACCCGGGGAGCTGTTTTTT. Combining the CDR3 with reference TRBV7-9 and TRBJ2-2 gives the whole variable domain DTGVSQNPRHKITKRGQNVTFRCDPISEHNRLYWYRQTLGQGPEFLTYFQNEAQLEKSRLLSDRFSAERPKGSFSTLEIQRTEQGDSAMYLCASSTKPGELFFGEGSRLTVL.

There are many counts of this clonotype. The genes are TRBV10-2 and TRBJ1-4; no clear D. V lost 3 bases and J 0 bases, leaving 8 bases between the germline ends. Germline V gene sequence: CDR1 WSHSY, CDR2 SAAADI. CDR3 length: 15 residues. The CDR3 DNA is TGCGCCAGCAGTGACGGGATTGCAACTAATGAAAAACTGTTTTTT. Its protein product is CASSDGIATNEKLFF.

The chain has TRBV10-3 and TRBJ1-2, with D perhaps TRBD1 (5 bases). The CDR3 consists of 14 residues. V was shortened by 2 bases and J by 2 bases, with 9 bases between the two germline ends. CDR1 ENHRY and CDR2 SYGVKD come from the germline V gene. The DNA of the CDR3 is TGTGCCATCAGTGAGCCTCAGGGAAACTATGGCTACACCTTC. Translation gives CAISEPQGNYGYTF.

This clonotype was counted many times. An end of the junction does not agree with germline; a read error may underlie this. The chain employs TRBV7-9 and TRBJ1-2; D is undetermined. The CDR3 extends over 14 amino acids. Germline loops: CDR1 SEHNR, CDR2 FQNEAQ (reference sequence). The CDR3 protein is CASNLVSGNYGYTF. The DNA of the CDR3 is TGTGCCAGCAACTTAGTTTCAGGAAACTATGGCTACACCTTC.

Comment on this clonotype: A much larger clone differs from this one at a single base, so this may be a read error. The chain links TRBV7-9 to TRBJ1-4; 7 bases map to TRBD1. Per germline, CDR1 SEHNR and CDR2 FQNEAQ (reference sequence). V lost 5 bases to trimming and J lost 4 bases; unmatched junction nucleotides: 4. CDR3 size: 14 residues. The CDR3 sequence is CASSPGTDNEKLFF. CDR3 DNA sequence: TGTGCCAGCAGCCCCGGGACAGATAATGAAAAACTGTTTTTT.

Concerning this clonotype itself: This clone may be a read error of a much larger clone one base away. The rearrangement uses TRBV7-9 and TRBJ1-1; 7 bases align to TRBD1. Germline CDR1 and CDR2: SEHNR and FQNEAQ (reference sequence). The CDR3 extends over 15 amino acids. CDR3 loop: CANSQETGRFTEAFF. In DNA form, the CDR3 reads TGTGCCAACAGCCAAGAGACAGGGAGGTTCACTGAAGCTTTCTTT.

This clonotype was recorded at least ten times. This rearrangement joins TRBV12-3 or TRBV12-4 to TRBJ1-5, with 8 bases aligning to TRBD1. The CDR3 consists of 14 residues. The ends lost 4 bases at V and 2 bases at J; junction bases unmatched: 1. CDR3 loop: CASSSGGRNQPQHF. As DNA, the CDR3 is TGTGCCAGCAGTTCAGGGGGCCGCAATCAGCCCCAGCATTTT.

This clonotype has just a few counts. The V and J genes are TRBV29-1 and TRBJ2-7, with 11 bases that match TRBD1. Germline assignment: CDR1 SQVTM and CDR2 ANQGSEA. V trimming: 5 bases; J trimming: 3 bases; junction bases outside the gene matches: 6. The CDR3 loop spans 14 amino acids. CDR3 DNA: TGCAGCGTTCTGGGACAGGGGGATATCTACGAGCAGTACTTC. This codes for CSVLGQGDIYEQYF.

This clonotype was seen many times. The CDR3 DNA reads as TGCAGCGTTGAGTCAGCGTACGAGCAGTACTTC. It is translated as CSVESAYEQYF. The chain has TRBV29-1 and TRBJ2-7, with D uncertain. This CDR3 contains 11 residues. Trimming pared 3 bases from V and 4 bases from J, leaving 7 bases between. CDR1 SQVTM and CDR2 ANQGSEA come from the germline V gene.

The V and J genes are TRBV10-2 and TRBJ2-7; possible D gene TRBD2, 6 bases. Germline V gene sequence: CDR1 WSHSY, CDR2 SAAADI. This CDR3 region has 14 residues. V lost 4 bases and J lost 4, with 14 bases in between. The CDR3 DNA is TGCGCCAGCAGTGCTACCCGGGACTCGTACGAGCAGTACTTC. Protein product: CASSATRDSYEQYF.

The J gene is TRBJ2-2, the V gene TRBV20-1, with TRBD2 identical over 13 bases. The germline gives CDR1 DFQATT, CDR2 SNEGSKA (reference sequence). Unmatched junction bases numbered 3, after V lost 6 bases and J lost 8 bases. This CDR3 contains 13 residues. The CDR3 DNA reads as TGCAGTGCCACGGGACTAGCGGGAGGGGAGCTGTTTTTT. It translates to CSATGLAGGELFF.

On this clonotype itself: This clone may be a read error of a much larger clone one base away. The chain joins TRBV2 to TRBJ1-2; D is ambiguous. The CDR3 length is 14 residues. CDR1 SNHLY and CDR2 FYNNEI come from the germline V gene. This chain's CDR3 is CASSSQPRDYGHTF. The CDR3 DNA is TGTGCCAGCAGCTCCCAGCCCCGAGACTATGGCCACACCTTC.

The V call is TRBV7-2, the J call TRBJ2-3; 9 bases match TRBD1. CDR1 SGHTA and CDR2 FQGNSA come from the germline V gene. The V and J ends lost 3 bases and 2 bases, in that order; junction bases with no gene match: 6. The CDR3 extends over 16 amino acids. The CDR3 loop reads CASSFFGQGFTDTQYF. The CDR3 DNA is TGTGCCAGCAGCTTTTTCGGACAGGGGTTCACAGATACGCAGTATTTT.

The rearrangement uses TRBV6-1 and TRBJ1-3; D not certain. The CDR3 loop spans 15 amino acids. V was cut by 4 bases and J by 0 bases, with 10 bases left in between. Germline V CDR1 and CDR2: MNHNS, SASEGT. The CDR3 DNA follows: TGTGCCAGCAGTGTGGTACCGACCTCTGGAAACACCATATATTTT. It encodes CASSVVPTSGNTIYF.

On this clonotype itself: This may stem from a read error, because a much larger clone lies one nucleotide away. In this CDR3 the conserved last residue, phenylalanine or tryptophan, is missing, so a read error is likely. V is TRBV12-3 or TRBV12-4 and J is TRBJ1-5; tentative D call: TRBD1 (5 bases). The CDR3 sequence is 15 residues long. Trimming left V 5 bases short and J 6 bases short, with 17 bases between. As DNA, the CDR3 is TGTGCCAGCAGTCCCCAAGCGAGGGGCCCTCAGCCCCAGCATTCT. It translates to CASSPQARGPQPQHS.

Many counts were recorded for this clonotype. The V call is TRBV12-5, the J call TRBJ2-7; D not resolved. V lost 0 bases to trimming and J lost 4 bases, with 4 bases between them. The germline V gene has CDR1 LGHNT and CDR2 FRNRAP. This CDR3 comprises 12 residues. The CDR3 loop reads CASGLVLYEQYF. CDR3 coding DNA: TGTGCTAGTGGTTTGGTTTTGTACGAGCAGTACTTC.

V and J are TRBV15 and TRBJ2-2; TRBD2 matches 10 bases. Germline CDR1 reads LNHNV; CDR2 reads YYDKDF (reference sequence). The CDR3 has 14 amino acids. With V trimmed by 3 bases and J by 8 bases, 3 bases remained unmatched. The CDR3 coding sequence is TGTGCCACCAGCAGTTCGGGACTAGCGGGGGAGCTGTTTTTT. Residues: CATSSSGLAGELFF.